The sequence of this T cell receptor beta chain was determined in a study of cytomegalovirus exposure and HLA in healthy donors. Whole-study findings and limits: Most CMV-associated TCR beta chains appeared HLA-restricted in a later analysis.

CDR3 length: 17 amino acids. The V segment lost 3 bases and the J segment 3 bases; nucleotides outside the gene matches: 13. In germline, CDR1 is GTSNPN, CDR2 SVGIG (reference sequence). A remark on this clone: Its antigen is still unknown.

The PCR had 60 Vbeta and 13 Jbeta primers. The assay was immunoSEQ multiplex PCR, and TCRdb's table has in-frame clones only and misses some. The table records around 120,000 clones, around 81% of them present only once. The origin of this receptor is a woman aged 45-65 years in good health and CMV-seronegative. V and J are TRBV30 and TRBJ2-3; 9 nucleotides agree with TRBD1. Sequenced: PBMCs. CDR3 sequence: CAWRPLGQGRITDTQYF. DNA of the CDR3: TGTGCCTGGAGGCCCCTCGGACAGGGGCGGATTACAGATACGCAGTATTTT.